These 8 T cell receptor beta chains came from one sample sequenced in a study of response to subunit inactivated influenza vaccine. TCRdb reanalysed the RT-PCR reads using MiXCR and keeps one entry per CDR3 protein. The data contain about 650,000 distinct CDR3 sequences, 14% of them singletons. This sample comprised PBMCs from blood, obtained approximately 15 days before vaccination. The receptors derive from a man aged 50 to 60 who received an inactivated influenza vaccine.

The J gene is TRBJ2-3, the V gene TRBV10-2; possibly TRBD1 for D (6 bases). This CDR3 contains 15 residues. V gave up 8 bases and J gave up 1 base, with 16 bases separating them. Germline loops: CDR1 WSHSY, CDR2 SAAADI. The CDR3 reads CASRSPGHRTDTQYF. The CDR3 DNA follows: TGCGCCAGCCGATCCCCGGGACACCGCACAGATACGCAGTATTTT.

DNA for the CDR3: TGTGCCAGCAGCCTAGCGGCCCCCTACAATGAGCAGTTCTTC. Encoded protein: CASSLAAPYNEQFF. The chain employs TRBV6-2 or TRBV6-3 and TRBJ2-1; 7 bases are a match to TRBD2. CDR1 and CDR2 from the germline V gene are MNHEY and SVGEGT. There are 14 residues in the CDR3. V shed 6 bases and J 2 bases; nucleotides not matched to a gene: 4.

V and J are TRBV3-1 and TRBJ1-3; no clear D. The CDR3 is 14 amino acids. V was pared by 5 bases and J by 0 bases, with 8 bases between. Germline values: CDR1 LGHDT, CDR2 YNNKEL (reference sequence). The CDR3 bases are TGTGCCAGCAGCGAACGGGTCTCTGGAAACACCATATATTTT. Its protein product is CASSERVSGNTIYF.

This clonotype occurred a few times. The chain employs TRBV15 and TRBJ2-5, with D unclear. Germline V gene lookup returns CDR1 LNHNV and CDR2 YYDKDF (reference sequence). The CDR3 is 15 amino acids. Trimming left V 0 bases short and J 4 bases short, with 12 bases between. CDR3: CATSRDRVSGETQYF. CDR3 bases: TGTGCCACCAGCAGAGACCGGGTTAGTGGAGAGACCCAGTACTTC.

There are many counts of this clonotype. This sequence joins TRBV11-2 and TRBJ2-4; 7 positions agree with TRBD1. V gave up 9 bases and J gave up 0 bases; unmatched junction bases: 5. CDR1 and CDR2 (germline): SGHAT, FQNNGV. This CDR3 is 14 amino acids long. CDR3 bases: TGTGCCAGTAGGGACAGTTTAGCCAAAAACATTCAGTACTTC. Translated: CASRDSLAKNIQYF. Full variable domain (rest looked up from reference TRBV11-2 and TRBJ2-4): EAGVAQSPRYKIIEKRQSVAFWCNPISGHATLYWYQQILGQGPKLLIQFQNNGVVDDSQLPKDRFSAERLKGVDSTLKIQPAKLEDSAVYLCASRDSLAKNIQYFGAGTRLSVL.

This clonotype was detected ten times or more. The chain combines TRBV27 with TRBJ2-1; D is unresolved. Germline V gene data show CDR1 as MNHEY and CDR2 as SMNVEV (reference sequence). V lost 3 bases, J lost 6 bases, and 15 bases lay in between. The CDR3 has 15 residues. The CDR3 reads CASSFPGLSGNEQFF. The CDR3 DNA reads TGTGCCAGCAGTTTCCCAGGCCTATCCGGCAATGAGCAGTTCTTC.

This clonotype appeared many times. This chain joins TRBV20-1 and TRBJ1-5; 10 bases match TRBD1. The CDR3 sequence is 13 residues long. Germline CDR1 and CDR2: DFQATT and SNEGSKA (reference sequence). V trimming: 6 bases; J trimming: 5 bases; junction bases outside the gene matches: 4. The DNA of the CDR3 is TGCAGTGCCACTGGGACAGGGGATCAGCCCCAGCATTTT. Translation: CSATGTGDQPQHF.

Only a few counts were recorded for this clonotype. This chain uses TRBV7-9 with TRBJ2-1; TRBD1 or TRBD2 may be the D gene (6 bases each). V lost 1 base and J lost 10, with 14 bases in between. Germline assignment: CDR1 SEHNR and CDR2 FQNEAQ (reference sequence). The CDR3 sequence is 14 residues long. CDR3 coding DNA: TGTGCCAGCAGCTTAGGCAGGGGTGGGGGGGAGCAGTTCTTC. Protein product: CASSLGRGGGEQFF.